The present T cell receptor (beta chain) was sequenced within a study of T cell repertoires in cytomegalovirus infection. The wider study: A matching HLA type, together with CMV infection, was signaled by public TCR beta signatures.

Study-level points and caveats: Adding up the frequency of public TCR beta families identified people who carried CMV plus the relevant HLA. Dominant in the ex vivo response were TCR beta clonotypes restricted by HLA-C and specific for CMV.

TCRdb processed the reads anew with MiXCR; each CDR3 protein has one entry. The data contain under 350,000 distinct CDR3 sequences, about a tenth of them singletons. Many counts were recorded for this clonotype. Its cognate antigen is unknown. From germline, CDR1 is SGHTA and CDR2 FQGNSA. Deletions cut 1 base from V and 10 bases from J, with 15 bases between. CDR3 length: 14 amino acids. This chain links TRBV7-2 with TRBJ2-3; D gene uncertain. The clonotype originates from a human donor in good health (CMV status not recorded). Some clones in this sample may be carry-over from other donors' samples. The sequenced sample was PBMCs. CDR3 residues: CASSLDRTERAQYF. In DNA, the CDR3 is TGTGCCAGCAGCTTAGACCGTACTGAAAGGGCGCAGTATTTT.